A selection of T cell receptor beta chains follows, all from one sample in a study of radiation and T cells in renal cell carcinoma. Libraries were prepared by immunoSEQ multiplex PCR; TCRdb keeps only in-frame clonotypes and omits some of them. Seen here are 120,000 to 150,000 clones, approximately 87% observed once, and the top ten hold 20% to 25%. Sequences were derived from blood, sampled from a patient whose treatment included radiotherapy and nephrectomy. Every receptor here comes from a woman aged 50 to 60 with renal cell carcinoma. The CDR3 runs from the conserved cysteine through the conserved F or W. D genes are given only for firm matches. Expanded clones are given a class, and other clones once, few, many or no size at all.

>16|TRBD1|-|TRBJ1-2|TRBV28
TGTGCCAGCAGTTTACACGGGAGGGGACAGACCTATGGCTACACCTTC
CASSLHGRGQTYGYTF
>10|-|-|TRBJ1-5|TRBV28
TGTGCCAGCAGTCCCTGGCCCCAGCATTTT
CASSPWPQHF
>13|-|once|TRBJ2-7|TRBV7-7
TGTGCCAGCAGCTCTCGGCAGGGAAACGAGCAGTACTTC
CASSSRQGNEQYF
>15|-|-|TRBJ2-3|TRBV25-1
TGTGCCAGCAGTGAATTTAGGGCAGCCCCAGATACGCAGTATTTT
CASSEFRAAPDTQYF
>15|-|-|TRBJ2-7|TRBV7-8
TGTGCCAGCAGCTTAGAACAGGGAAGTATCTACGAGCAGTACTTC
CASSLEQGSIYEQYF
>14|-|-|TRBJ1-1|TRBV7-2
TGTGCCAGCAGCTTAGGGGGACAGAACACTGAAGCTTTCTTT
CASSLGGQNTEAFF
>16|TRBD1|once|TRBJ2-1|TRBV25-1
TGTGCCAGCAGTGAATTAGGTGGGACAGGGTACAATGAGCAGTTCTTC
CASSELGGTGYNEQFF
>15|-|-|TRBJ2-5|TRBV27
TGTGCCAGCAGTCCCCGGCCAACCGAGGCAGAGACCCAGTACTTC
CASSPRPTEAETQYF
>14|-|-|TRBJ2-7|TRBV11-2
TGTGCCAGCAGCCTCCAGATCGCCTCCTACGAGCAGTACTTC
CASSLQIASYEQYF
>14|-|-|TRBJ1-5|TRBV7-8
TGTGCCAGCAGCTTTTCGGGGTCGAGTCAGCCCCAGCATTTT
CASSFSGSSQPQHF
>14|-|-|TRBJ1-1|TRBV28
TGTGCCAGCAGTTTCTTCAGAACCAACACTGAAGCTTTCTTT
CASSFFRTNTEAFF
>12|-|-|TRBJ2-3|TRBV5-1
TGCGCCAGCAGCTCGACCACAGATACGCAGTATTTT
CASSSTTDTQYF
>15|-|-|TRBJ2-7|TRBV9
TGTGCCAGCAGCGCAGGACCCGACGGAGCCTACGAGCAGTACTTC
CASSAGPDGAYEQYF
>14|-|-|TRBJ1-6|TRBV9
TGTGCCAGCAGCGTTGGGGGAGAAGGGTCACCCCTCCACTTT
CASSVGGEGSPLHF
>14|-|-|TRBJ2-3|TRBV21-1
TGTGCCAGCAAGACTGACGGAGACGCTTGCGGGCAGTATTTT
CASKTDGDACGQYF
>15|-|-|TRBJ1-5|TRBV4-1
TGCGCCAGCAGCGCAGTTGGGCAGACAAATCAGCCCCAGCATTTT
CASSAVGQTNQPQHF
>14|-|-|TRBJ1-1|TRBV13
TGTGCCAGCAGCTCCGGACCCATGAACACTGAAGCTTTCTTT
CASSSGPMNTEAFF
>15|-|-|TRBJ2-4|TRBV4-1
TGCGCCAGCAGCCCAATAGGGGGTGCCAAAAACATTCAGTACTTC
CASSPIGGAKNIQYF
>13|TRBD1|-|TRBJ1-4|TRBV19
TGTGCCAGTAGTACAGGGGGTTGGGAAAAACTGTTTTTT
CASSTGGWEKLFF
>15|TRBD1|-|TRBJ1-2|TRBV7-2
TGTGCCAGCAGCTTAGGCATTGGACAGGGGGCTGGCTACACCTTC
CASSLGIGQGAGYTF
>16|TRBD1|few|TRBJ1-1|TRBV4-2
TGTGCCAGCAGCCTACGGACAGGGGTTCTGCTCACTGAAGCTTTCTTT
CASSLRTGVLLTEAFF
>11|-|once|TRBJ2-5|TRBV6-1
TGTGCCAGCAGTGAAGGAGAGACCCAGTACTTC
CASSEGETQYF
>13|TRBD1|-|TRBJ1-4|TRBV29-1
TGCAGCGTCCGCGGGACAGGGGGCGTAGAACTGTTTTTT
CSVRGTGGVELFF
>13|-|-|TRBJ1-5|TRBV11-2
TGTGCCAGCAGTCGGCAGAGCAATCAGCCCCAGCATTTT
CASSRQSNQPQHF
>17|TRBD1|once|TRBJ2-2|TRBV5-1
TGCGCCAGCAGCGCGGGACAGGGGGTTACGAACACCGGGGAGCTGTTTTTT
CASSAGQGVTNTGELFF
>13|TRBD1|-|TRBJ1-5|TRBV10-2
TGCGCCAGCATGGACAGGGGGAATCAGCCCCAGCATTTT
CASMDRGNQPQHF
>14|-|-|TRBJ1-4|TRBV6-1
TGTGCCAGCAGTCGCGACAGGACCAATGAAAAACTGTTTTTT
CASSRDRTNEKLFF
>19|-|once|TRBJ2-7|TRBV6-1
TGTGCCAGCAGTGAAGCAGGGCCAGGGCGGTTCGGACGCAACTACGAGCAGTACTTC
CASSEAGPGRFGRNYEQYF
>15|-|-|TRBJ1-2|TRBV7-8
TGTGCCAGCAGCTTAGCCGGGGGCGGTGGTGATGGCTACACCTTC
CASSLAGGGGDGYTF
>13|-|-|TRBJ1-5|TRBV7-2
TGTGCCAGCAGCTTAGTAGGAAATCAGCCCCAGCATTTT
CASSLVGNQPQHF
>13|TRBD1|-|TRBJ1-2|TRBV11-2
TGTGCCAGCAGCTTAGGACAGGGTGATGGCTACACCTTC
CASSLGQGDGYTF
>15|-|few|TRBJ2-7|TRBV15
TGTGCCACCAGCAGAGATCACGTTAGGATCGGCGAGCAGTACTTC
CATSRDHVRIGEQYF
>14|-|-|TRBJ2-3|TRBV6-5
TGTGCCAGCAGTTACCTTCGGGCAACAGATACGCAGTATTTT
CASSYLRATDTQYF
>16|TRBD1|-|TRBJ1-2|TRBV7-2
TGTGCCAGCAGCTTGAGGACAGGTGGCCTATCATATGGCTACACCTTC
CASSLRTGGLSYGYTF
>14|TRBD1|-|TRBJ1-4|TRBV27
TGTGCCAGCAGTTTTTACAGGGGTTCTGAAAAACTGTTTTTT
CASSFYRGSEKLFF
>19|TRBD1|once|TRBJ1-6|TRBV5-1
TGCGCCAGCAGCTTGGCCCGGACAGGGTCTAGCTCCTATAATTCACCCCTCCACTTT
CASSLARTGSSSYNSPLHF
>15|TRBD1|-|TRBJ1-1|TRBV5-1
TGCGCCAGCAGCTTGGGGGGACAGGGAGACACTGAAGCTTTCTTT
CASSLGGQGDTEAFF
>13|-|-|TRBJ2-5|TRBV10-2
TGCGCCAGCAGCGTACAGAAGGCAGAGACCCAGTACTTC
CASSVQKAETQYF
>14|-|-|TRBJ1-2|TRBV7-8
TGTGCCAGCAGCTTGCAAACTGAAGACTATGGCTACACCTTC
CASSLQTEDYGYTF
>14|-|-|TRBJ2-5|TRBV5-4
TGTGCCAGCAGCTTTAAGAGTCAGCAAGAGACCCAGTACTTC
CASSFKSQQETQYF
>17|-|-|TRBJ2-7|TRBV27
TGTGCCAGCAGTTTATCGCCGTTTACCGGAGCGGCCTACGAGCAGTACTTC
CASSLSPFTGAAYEQYF
>13|-|-|TRBJ1-5|TRBV7-2
TGTGCCAGCAGACAGGACCCCAATCAGCCCCAGCATTTT
CASRQDPNQPQHF
>16|TRBD2|once|TRBJ2-1|TRBV14
TGTGCCAGCAGCCAAGTGGGTAGCGGGAACTACAATGAGCAGTTCTTC
CASSQVGSGNYNEQFF
>19|TRBD2|-|TRBJ2-3|TRBV15
TGTGCCACCAGCAAGTCACTAGCGGGGGGATATAGGGTTGGAGATACGCAGTATTTT
CATSKSLAGGYRVGDTQYF